This record looks at one TCR beta chain sequence and its context. The entry originates in a study of sequential checkpoint blockade in melanoma. Study-level information: Patients were randomized 1:1 to nivolumab-then-ipilimumab or ipilimumab-then-nivolumab first-line. After both sequences, patients received maintenance nivolumab.

The table came from immunoSEQ multiplex PCR; TCRdb's copy has only in-frame clones and leaves some out. The sample holds about 12,000 clones, approximately 74% seen once. The V gene lost 5 bases and the J gene lost 8 bases, with 12 bases spanning the gap. This CDR3 region has 12 residues. Germline V gene data show CDR1 as LNHDA and CDR2 as SQIVND (reference sequence). This sample's treatment: randomized to nivolumab then ipilimumab (arm A) or the reverse (arm B). No patient had prior DNA-damaging chemotherapy. Live CD3+CD8+ CD19− CD56− cells were sorted from PBMCs. The TCR sequence derives from a human donor with melanoma. The J gene is TRBJ1-1, the V gene TRBV19, with a tentative D call TRBD1 (6 bases). Material: CD8+ T cells sorted from blood (inferred from file names), obtained from a patient given nivolumab and ipilimumab in sequence. The CDR3 spells CASSLTGTEAFF. In nucleotides, the CDR3 is TGTGCCAGTAGTCTAACCGGGACAGAAGCTTTCTTT.